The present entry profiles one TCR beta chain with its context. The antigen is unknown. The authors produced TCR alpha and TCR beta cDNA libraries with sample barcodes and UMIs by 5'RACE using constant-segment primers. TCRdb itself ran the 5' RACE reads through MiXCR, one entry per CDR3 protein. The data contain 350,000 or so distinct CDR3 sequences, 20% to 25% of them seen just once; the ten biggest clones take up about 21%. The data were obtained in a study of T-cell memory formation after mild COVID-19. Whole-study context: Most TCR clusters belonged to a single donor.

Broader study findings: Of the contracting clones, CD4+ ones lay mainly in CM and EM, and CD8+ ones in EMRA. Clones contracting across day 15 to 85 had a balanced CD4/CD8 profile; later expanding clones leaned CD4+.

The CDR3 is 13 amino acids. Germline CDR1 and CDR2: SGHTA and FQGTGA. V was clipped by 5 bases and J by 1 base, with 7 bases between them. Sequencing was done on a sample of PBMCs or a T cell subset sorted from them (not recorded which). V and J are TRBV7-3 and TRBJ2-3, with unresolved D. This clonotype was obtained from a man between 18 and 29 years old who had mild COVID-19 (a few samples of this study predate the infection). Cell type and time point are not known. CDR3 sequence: CASSKIGTDTQYF. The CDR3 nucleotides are TGTGCCAGCAGCAAGATAGGCACAGATACGCAGTATTTT. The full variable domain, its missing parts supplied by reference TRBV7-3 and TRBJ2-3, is GAGVSQTPSNKVTEKGKYVELRCDPISGHTALYWYRQSLGQGPEFLIYFQGTGAADDSGLPNDRFFAVRPEGSVSTLKIQRTERGDSAVYLCASSKIGTDTQYFGPGTRLTVL.